Below, 24 T cell receptor beta chains from the same sample are listed, as sequenced in a study of vaccination and CD4 T cells after COVID-19. Their target antigens are unknown. Treatment given: approximately nine-day PBMC culture with coronavirus spike peptide pools or control peptides (ViraFEST assay). An Oncomine TCR Beta short-read assay was used to sequence the DNA from cultured CD4+ T cells. TCRdb reprocessed the PCR reads with MiXCR, giving one entry per CDR3 protein. In the table there are 5,500 to 8,000 distinct CDR3 sequences, roughly three quarters of which are singletons. Sequencing input: CD4+ T cells from blood, cultured in vitro. The receptors originated from a human donor who had recovered from COVID-19.

The chain combines TRBV5-4 with TRBJ1-1; 11 bases agree with TRBD1. This CDR3 region has 16 residues. CDR1 is SGHNT, CDR2 YYREEE, per germline (reference sequence). Trimming at V came to 4 bases and at J to 1 base, leaving 6 bases not matched to a gene. This CDR3 reads CASSQGGTGGNTEAFF. The CDR3 DNA is TGTGCCAGCAGCCAGGGCGGGACAGGGGGGAACACTGAAGCTTTCTTT.

The chain is built from TRBV20-1 and TRBJ1-5; 9 bases agree with TRBD1. V was clipped by 0 bases and J by 3 bases; unmatched bases: 3. Germline lookup yields CDR1 DFQATT and CDR2 SNEGSKA (reference sequence). This CDR3 has 15 residues. The CDR3 loop reads CSAREDRGDNQPQHF. CDR3 nucleotide sequence: TGCAGTGCTAGAGAGGACAGGGGTGACAATCAGCCCCAGCATTTT.

This clonotype was found a few times. The rearrangement joins TRBV7-3 to TRBJ1-2, with 9 bases aligning to TRBD1. With 2 bases clipped from V and 8 bases from J, the junction kept 6 bases outside the gene matches. Germline-derived CDR1 and CDR2 are SGHTA and FQGTGA. The CDR3 loop spans 14 amino acids. CDR3 amino acids: CASSLARTGDGYTF. The CDR3 region has the DNA TGTGCCAGCAGCTTAGCGAGGACAGGGGACGGCTACACCTTC.

The genes are TRBV11-2 and TRBJ1-1; D gene ambiguous. V was pared by 3 bases and J by 1 base, with 12 bases between. The germline V gene encodes CDR1 SGHAT and CDR2 FQNNGV. The CDR3 has 15 residues. The CDR3 here is CASSLYRFPNTEAFF. For the CDR3, the DNA is TGTGCCAGCAGCTTGTACAGATTTCCGAACACTGAAGCTTTCTTT.

The chain uses TRBV6-1 and TRBJ1-6; no definite D call. The CDR3 sequence is 15 residues long. V was pared by 5 bases and J by 8 bases, with 16 bases between. The germline gives CDR1 MNHNS, CDR2 SASEGT. CDR3 sequence (DNA): TGTGCCAGCAGTCCCCGGCGGCCTGAGGATTCACCCCTCCACTTT. This translates into CASSPRRPEDSPLHF.

The rearrangement uses TRBV20-1 and TRBJ2-5; 8 nucleotides line up with TRBD2. CDR3 size: 15 residues. The V and J ends lost 3 bases and 0 bases, in that order; junction bases with no gene match: 6. The germline gives CDR1 DFQATT, CDR2 SNEGSKA (reference sequence). CDR3: CSARDRTSHQETQYF. CDR3 in DNA: TGCAGTGCTAGGGATAGGACTAGCCACCAAGAGACCCAGTACTTC.

This clonotype turned up a few times. The gene calls are TRBV7-2 and TRBJ1-5, with unresolved D. The CDR3 covers 15 residues. The V end was cut by 4 bases, the J end by 2 bases, with 12 bases between. In germline, CDR1 is SGHTA, CDR2 FQGNSA. The CDR3 loop reads CASSSRVGGNQPQHF. The CDR3 DNA reads TGTGCCAGCAGCTCCCGAGTTGGCGGCAATCAGCCCCAGCATTTT.

The gene calls are TRBV20-1 and TRBJ1-4; the D gene is possibly TRBD1 (6 bases). With 0 bases removed from V and 8 bases from J, the gap between germline ends came to 7 bases. The CDR3 runs to 12 residues. Germline V gives CDR1 DFQATT, CDR2 SNEGSKA (reference sequence). The CDR3 sequence is CSARDTGEKLFF. The CDR3 DNA sequence: TGCAGTGCTAGAGATACAGGGGAAAAACTGTTTTTT.

V and J are TRBV10-3 and TRBJ1-1; D is undetermined. Trimming shortened V by 6 bases and J by 5 bases, and 10 bases separated the two germline ends. The CDR3 runs to 12 residues. Germline-derived CDR1 and CDR2 are ENHRY and SYGVKD. The CDR3: CAIREEVTEAFF. In DNA, the CDR3 is TGTGCCATCAGGGAGGAGGTGACTGAAGCTTTCTTT.

V and J are TRBV6-1 and TRBJ2-7; D not resolved. Germline V CDR1 and CDR2: MNHNS, SASEGT. Trimming cost V 10 bases and J 7 bases, with 20 bases left between them. The CDR3 extends over 13 amino acids. The CDR3: CATNNGGSREQYF. The DNA for the CDR3 is TGTGCCACGAACAACGGTGGGTCGAGAGAGCAGTACTTC.

The chain combines TRBV12-3 or TRBV12-4 with TRBJ1-5, with 10 nucleotides matching TRBD1. Germline trimming cut 5 bases from V and 5 bases from J; bases unmatched to any gene: 9. The CDR3 is 16 amino acids. The CDR3 sequence is CASSPRDRGLYQPQHF. The CDR3 DNA is TGTGCCAGCAGTCCCCGGGACAGGGGTCTGTATCAGCCCCAGCATTTT.

This clonotype was counted a few times. The rearrangement joins TRBV5-8 to TRBJ1-5; D gene unclear. Germline V gene lookup returns CDR1 SGHTS and CDR2 YDEGEE. Trimming removed 4 bases from V and 0 bases from J, with 14 bases in between. There are 16 residues in the CDR3. CDR3 nucleotide sequence: TGTGCCAGCAGCCTACCGAGGACCTATAGCAATCAGCCCCAGCATTTT. The encoded protein is CASSLPRTYSNQPQHF.

DNA for the CDR3: TGTGCCACCAGCAGAGATCTGGGAGAGGGTGATCAGCCCCAGCATTTT. It translates to CATSRDLGEGDQPQHF. The chain combines TRBV15 with TRBJ1-5; D not resolved. V was trimmed by 0 bases and J by 5 bases, leaving 14 bases between them. The CDR3 loop spans 16 amino acids. Germline V gene sequence: CDR1 LNHNV, CDR2 YYDKDF (reference sequence).

Comments on this clonotype: Relative to the germline gene, one junction end is altered; a read error may explain this. V usage is TRBV20-1 and J usage is TRBJ1-3; a possible D gene is TRBD1 (5 bases). Germline CDR1 DFQATT, CDR2 SNEGSKA (reference sequence). CDR3 length: 15 amino acids. CDR3 DNA: TGCAGTGCCACCCTAAGGAGGGGCAATAGAAACACCATACATTTT. It translates to CSATLRRGNRNTIHF.

The V gene is TRBV11-3, the J gene TRBJ1-6; 8 bases are a match to TRBD1. Trimming took 4 bases from V and 8 from J; bases not matched to a gene: 10. The CDR3 runs to 16 residues. Germline CDR1 SGHNT, CDR2 YENEEA. The CDR3 sequence is CASSYGTGSKDSPLHF. DNA of the CDR3: TGTGCCAGCAGCTATGGGACAGGAAGCAAAGATTCACCCCTCCACTTT.

V is TRBV2 and J is TRBJ2-2; 12 bases fit TRBD2. V trimming: 4 bases; J trimming: 3 bases; junction bases outside the gene matches: 3. Germline-derived CDR1 and CDR2 are SNHLY and FYNNEI. The length of the CDR3 is 16 residues. The CDR3 loop reads CASSARLAGDTGELFF. CDR3 nucleotide sequence: TGTGCCAGCAGTGCCCGACTAGCGGGAGACACCGGGGAGCTGTTTTTT.

V and J are TRBV20-1 and TRBJ1-1; D unclear. The germline gives CDR1 DFQATT, CDR2 SNEGSKA (reference sequence). V lost 8 bases and J 0 bases, leaving 16 bases between the germline ends. This CDR3 contains 14 residues. CDR3 sequence: CSTYPPLMNTEAFF. The CDR3 DNA reads TGCAGTACCTATCCTCCCTTGATGAACACTGAAGCTTTCTTT.

This rearrangement joins TRBV7-9 to TRBJ1-5; unclear D gene. Trimming removed 0 bases at V and 2 bases at J, with 8 bases between. Germline lookup yields CDR1 SEHNR and CDR2 FQNEAQ (reference sequence). CDR3 length equals 15 residues. CDR3 residues: CASSLASSGNQPQHF. Written as DNA, the CDR3 is TGTGCCAGCAGCTTAGCGAGCAGTGGCAATCAGCCCCAGCATTTT.

The chain has TRBV2 and TRBJ1-2; TRBD1 is a possible D gene (6 bases). Trimming cost V 1 base and J 5 bases, with 17 bases left between them. Germline assignment: CDR1 SNHLY and CDR2 FYNNEI. This CDR3 has 16 amino acids. This CDR3 is CASSEDLTGAGYGYTF. The CDR3 DNA follows: TGTGCCAGCAGTGAAGACCTAACGGGGGCTGGGTATGGCTACACCTTC.

This chain joins TRBV2 and TRBJ1-5, with D tentatively TRBD1 (5 bases). Germline V CDR1 and CDR2: SNHLY, FYNNEI. CDR3 length: 16 amino acids. The ends were cut back, 5 bases at V and 2 bases at J, with 16 bases in the middle. CDR3 sequence (DNA): TGTGCCAGCAGTCCAAGGGGACGGGGGGGCAATCAGCCCCAGCATTTT. Translating gives CASSPRGRGGNQPQHF.

The chain links TRBV28 to TRBJ1-2, with TRBD1 matching 7 bases. The ends lost 5 bases at V and 4 bases at J; junction bases unmatched: 7. The CDR3 extends over 14 amino acids. CDR1 is MDHEN, CDR2 SYDVKM, per germline. CDR3 in amino acids: CASSIRGLGYGYTF. As DNA, the CDR3 is TGTGCCAGCAGTATTAGGGGGCTCGGCTATGGCTACACCTTC.

This chain uses TRBV12-3 or TRBV12-4 with TRBJ2-4; D gene ambiguous. Trimming left V 3 bases short and J 7 bases short, with 7 bases between. The CDR3 sequence is 12 residues long. CDR3 in DNA: TGTGCCAGCAGTTTCTTGGGGAACATTCAGTACTTC. Its protein is CASSFLGNIQYF.

The chain combines TRBV28 with TRBJ2-7, with 10 bases that match TRBD1. Germline CDR1 MDHEN, CDR2 SYDVKM. J was trimmed by 4 bases and V by 5 bases; bases with no gene match: 8. The CDR3 loop spans 15 amino acids. The CDR3 spells CASSASGQGSYEQYF. The CDR3, as DNA: TGTGCCAGCAGTGCTTCGGGACAGGGGAGTTACGAGCAGTACTTC. Supplemented by reference TRBV28 and TRBJ2-7, the full variable domain reads DVKVTQSSRYLVKRTGEKVFLECVQDMDHENMFWYRQDPGLGLRLIYFSYDVKMKEKGDIPEGYSVSREKKERFSLILESASTNQTSMYLCASSASGQGSYEQYFGPGTRLTVT.

For this clonotype: A junction boundary mismatches the germline segment, possibly from a read error. The rearrangement joins TRBV5-3 to TRBJ2-5; 11 bases match TRBD2. TRBV5-3 is an open reading frame whose function is uncertain. The CDR3 extends over 16 amino acids. The CDR3 DNA follows: TGTGCCAGCAGCTCAGGGACTAGCGGAAGGGTAGAGACCCAGTACTTC. Amino acid sequence: CASSSGTSGRVETQYF.